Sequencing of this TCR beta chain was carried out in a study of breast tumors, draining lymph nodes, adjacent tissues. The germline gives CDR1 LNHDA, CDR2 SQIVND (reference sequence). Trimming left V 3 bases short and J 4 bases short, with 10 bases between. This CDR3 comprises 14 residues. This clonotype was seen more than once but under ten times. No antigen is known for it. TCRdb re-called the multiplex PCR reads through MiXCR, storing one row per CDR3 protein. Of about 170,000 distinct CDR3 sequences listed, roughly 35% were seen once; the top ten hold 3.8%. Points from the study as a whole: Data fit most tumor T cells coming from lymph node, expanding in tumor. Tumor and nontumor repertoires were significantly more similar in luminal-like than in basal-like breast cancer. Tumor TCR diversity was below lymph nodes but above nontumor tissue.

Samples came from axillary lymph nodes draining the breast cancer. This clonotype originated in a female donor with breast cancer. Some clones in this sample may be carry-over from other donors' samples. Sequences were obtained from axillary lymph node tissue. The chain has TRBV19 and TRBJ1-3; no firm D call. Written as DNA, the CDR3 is TGTGCCAGTAGTATTTATGGGGTCGGAAACACCATATATTTT. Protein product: CASSIYGVGNTIYF.